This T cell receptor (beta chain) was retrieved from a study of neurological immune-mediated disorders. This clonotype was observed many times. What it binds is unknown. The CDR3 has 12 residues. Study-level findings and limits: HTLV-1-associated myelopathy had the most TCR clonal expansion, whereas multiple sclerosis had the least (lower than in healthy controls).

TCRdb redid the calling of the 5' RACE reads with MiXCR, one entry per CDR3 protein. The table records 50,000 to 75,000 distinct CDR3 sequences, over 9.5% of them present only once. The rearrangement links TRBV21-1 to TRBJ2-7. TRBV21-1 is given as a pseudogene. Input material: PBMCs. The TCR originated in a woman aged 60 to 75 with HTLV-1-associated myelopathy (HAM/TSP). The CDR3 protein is CASSKGGYEQYF. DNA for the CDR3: TGTGCCAGCAGCAAAGGGGGCTACGAGCAGTACTTC.